This TCR beta chain was sequenced during a study of neurological immune-mediated disorders. Germline CDR1 and CDR2: SGHNT and YENEEA. V lost 4 bases and J 6 bases, leaving 14 bases between the germline ends. CDR3 size: 14 residues. Described time point: technical triplicate 3. The sorted-subset TCR libraries were prepared using some 920,000 CD4+ or CD8+ T cells as the starting material. The cDNA was produced through 5'RACE with 10-nucleotide random UMIs. Over 200 million TCR-beta sequences from 15-18 subjects came out of each sequencing run. TCRdb used MiXCR to reprocess the 5' RACE reads, holding one entry per CDR3 protein. The top ten hold 4.9% of the sample, which has tens of thousands of distinct CDR3 sequences, 15% to 20% seen once. At least ten counts were recorded for this clonotype.

This sequence joins TRBV11-3 and TRBJ2-3; tentative D call: TRBD2 (5 bases). Source material: CD4+ T cells from blood. This clonotype originated in a female donor with HTLV-1-associated myelopathy (HAM/TSP). In nucleotides, the CDR3 is TGTGCCAGCAGCTCGTCGAGGGCCCTCGATACGCAGTATTTT. Its translation: CASSSSRALDTQYF.